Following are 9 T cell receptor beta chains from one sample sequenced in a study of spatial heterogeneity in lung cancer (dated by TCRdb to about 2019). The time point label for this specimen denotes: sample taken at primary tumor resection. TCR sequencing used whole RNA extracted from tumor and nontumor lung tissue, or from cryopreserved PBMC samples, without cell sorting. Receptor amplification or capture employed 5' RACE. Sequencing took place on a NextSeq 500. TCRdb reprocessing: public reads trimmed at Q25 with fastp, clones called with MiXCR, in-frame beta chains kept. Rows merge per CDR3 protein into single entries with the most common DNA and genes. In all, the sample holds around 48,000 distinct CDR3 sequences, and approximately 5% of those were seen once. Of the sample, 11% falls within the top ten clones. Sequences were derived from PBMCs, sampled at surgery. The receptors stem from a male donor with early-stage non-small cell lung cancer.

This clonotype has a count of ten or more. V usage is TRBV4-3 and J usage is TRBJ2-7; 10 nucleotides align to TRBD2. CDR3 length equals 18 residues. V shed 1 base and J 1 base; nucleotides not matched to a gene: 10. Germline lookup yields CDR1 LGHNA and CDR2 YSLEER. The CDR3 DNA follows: TGCGCCAGCAGCCAAGGAGCGGGAGGGCCGGGTTGGTCCTACGAGCAGTACTTC. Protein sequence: CASSQGAGGPGWSYEQYF.

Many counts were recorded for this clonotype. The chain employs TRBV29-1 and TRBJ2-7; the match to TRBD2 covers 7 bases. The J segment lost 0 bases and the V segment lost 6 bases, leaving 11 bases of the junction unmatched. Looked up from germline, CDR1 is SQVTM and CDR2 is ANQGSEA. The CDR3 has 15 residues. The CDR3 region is CSVAGEGTYSYEQYF. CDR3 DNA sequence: TGCAGCGTGGCCGGGGAGGGGACCTACTCCTACGAGCAGTACTTC.

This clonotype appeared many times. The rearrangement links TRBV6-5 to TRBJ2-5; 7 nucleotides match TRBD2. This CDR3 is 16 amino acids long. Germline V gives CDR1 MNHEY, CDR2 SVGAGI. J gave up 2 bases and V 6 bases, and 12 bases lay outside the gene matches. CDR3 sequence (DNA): TGTGCCAGCAGCCCCTGGGCGGGAGTGGGTCAAGAGACCCAGTACTTC. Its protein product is CASSPWAGVGQETQYF.

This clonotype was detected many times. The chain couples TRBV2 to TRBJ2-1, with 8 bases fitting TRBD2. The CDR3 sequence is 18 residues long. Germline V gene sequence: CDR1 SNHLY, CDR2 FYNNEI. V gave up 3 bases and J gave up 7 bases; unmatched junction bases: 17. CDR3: CASSDLGGYAGGTNEQFF. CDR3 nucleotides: TGTGCCAGCAGTGACCTGGGGGGCTATGCGGGAGGTACGAATGAGCAGTTCTTC.

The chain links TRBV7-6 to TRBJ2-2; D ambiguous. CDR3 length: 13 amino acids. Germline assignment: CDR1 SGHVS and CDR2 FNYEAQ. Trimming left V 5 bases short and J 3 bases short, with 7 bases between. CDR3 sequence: CASSPRHTGELFF. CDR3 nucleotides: TGTGCCAGCAGCCCCCGCCACACCGGGGAGCTGTTTTTT.

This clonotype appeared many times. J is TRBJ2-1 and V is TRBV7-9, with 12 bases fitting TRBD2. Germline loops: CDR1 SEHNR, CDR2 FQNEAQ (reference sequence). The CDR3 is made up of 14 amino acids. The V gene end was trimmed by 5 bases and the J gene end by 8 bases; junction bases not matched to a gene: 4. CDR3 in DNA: TGTGCCAGCAGCCCCCTAGCGGGGGGGGATGAGCAGTTCTTC. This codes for CASSPLAGGDEQFF.

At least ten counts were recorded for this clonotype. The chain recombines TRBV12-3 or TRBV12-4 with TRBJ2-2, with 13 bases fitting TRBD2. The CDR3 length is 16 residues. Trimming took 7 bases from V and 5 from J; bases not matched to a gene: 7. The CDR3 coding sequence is TGTGCCAGCACCGGCGGGACTAGCGGGACTACCGGGGAGCTGTTTTTT. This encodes CASTGGTSGTTGELFF.

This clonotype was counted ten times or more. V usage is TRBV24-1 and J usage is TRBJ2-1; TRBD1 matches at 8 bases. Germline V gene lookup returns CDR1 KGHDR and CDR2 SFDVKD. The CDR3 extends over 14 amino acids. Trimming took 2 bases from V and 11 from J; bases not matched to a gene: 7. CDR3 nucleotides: TGTGCCACCAGTGATTCCGGGACAGGACGGAAGCAGTTCTTC. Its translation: CATSDSGTGRKQFF.

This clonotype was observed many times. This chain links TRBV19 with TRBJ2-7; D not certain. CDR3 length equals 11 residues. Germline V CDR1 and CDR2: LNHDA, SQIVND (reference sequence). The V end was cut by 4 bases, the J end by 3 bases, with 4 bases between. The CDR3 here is CASSNLYEQYF. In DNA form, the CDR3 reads TGTGCCAGTAGTAATCTCTACGAGCAGTACTTC.